The 9 T cell receptor beta chains reported below all come from one sample, sequenced in a study of human T cells and chemical hapten exposure. Specified time point: patch test 2, 6 weeks after DPC sensitization. The treatment is: therapeutic diphenylcyclopropenone sensitization with weekly scalp DPC. TCRdb reanalysed the RACE reads using MiXCR and keeps one entry per CDR3 protein. The repertoire holds more than 75,000 distinct CDR3 sequences, with about 9% as singletons. The starting material was whole blood, obtained in connection with sensitization to the hapten diphenylcyclopropenone (DPC). The receptor source for this set is a woman aged 40 to 49 with alopecia areata. Some clones in this sample may be carry-over from other donors' samples.

The CDR3 nucleotides are TGTGCCAGCACGAGGGGGGGAGATGAGACCCAGTACTTC. It specifies CASTRGGDETQYF. The J gene is TRBJ2-5, the V gene TRBV7-9; the D gene is possibly TRBD2 (7 bases). The CDR3 consists of 13 residues. V was cut by 7 bases and J by 5 bases, with 14 bases left in between. Germline CDR1 and CDR2: SEHNR and FQNEAQ (reference sequence).

This clonotype has a count of ten or more. The rearrangement uses TRBV14 and TRBJ2-6; D tentatively fits TRBD1 or TRBD2 (5 bases each). The CDR3 is 15 amino acids. Per germline, CDR1 SGHDN and CDR2 FVKESK. Deletions cut 5 bases from V and 5 bases from J, with 13 bases between. CDR3 sequence reads: CASSYRDGWANVLTF. The CDR3 DNA reads as TGTGCCAGCAGCTACCGGGACGGATGGGCCAACGTCCTGACTTTC.

This clonotype was found many times. This sequence joins TRBV6-2 or TRBV6-3 and TRBJ2-1; possible D gene TRBD1, 6 bases. CDR1 is MNHEY, CDR2 SVGEGT, per germline. The CDR3 loop spans 17 amino acids. Trimming pared 5 bases from V and 0 bases from J, leaving 17 bases between. CDR3 residues: CASSNAPGVSSYNEQFF. DNA for the CDR3: TGTGCCAGCAGTAACGCCCCAGGGGTGAGCTCCTACAATGAGCAGTTCTTC.

In this sample, this clonotype turned up many times. DNA of the CDR3: TGTGCCAGCAGACTCTCCGGGACAGGAGGTGAAAAACTGTTTTTT. Protein sequence: CASRLSGTGGEKLFF. The chain uses TRBV7-2 and TRBJ1-4, with 8 nucleotides matching TRBD1. Germline CDR1 reads SGHTA; CDR2 reads FQGNSA. The CDR3 is 15 residues long. V shed 6 bases, J shed 7 bases, and the junction held 10 bases outside the gene matches.

A few counts support this clonotype. V and J are TRBV29-1 and TRBJ2-7, with 9 bases that match TRBD1. The V gene end was trimmed by 4 bases and the J gene end by 2 bases; junction bases not matched to a gene: 6. The CDR3 covers 14 residues. Germline CDR1 reads SQVTM; CDR2 reads ANQGSEA. The CDR3 bases are TGCAGCGTTGTCAGGGACAGGGACCCCTACGAGCAGTACTTC. Translation gives CSVVRDRDPYEQYF.

This clonotype was observed a few times. The V and J genes are TRBV7-9 and TRBJ2-1; D gene uncertain. V was clipped by 0 bases and J by 0 bases, with 9 bases between them. This CDR3 region has 16 residues. CDR1 and CDR2 from the germline V gene are SEHNR and FQNEAQ (reference sequence). DNA of the CDR3: TGTGCCAGCAGCTTAGCCACAAGTAGCTCCTACAATGAGCAGTTCTTC. Its protein is CASSLATSSSYNEQFF.

This clonotype was recorded at least ten times. V and J are TRBV12-3 or TRBV12-4 and TRBJ2-3; no firm D call. Trimming left V 7 bases short and J 4 bases short, with 15 bases between. CDR3 length equals 14 residues. The CDR3 protein is CASTLNNAADTQYF. For the CDR3, the DNA is TGTGCCAGCACTCTCAACAACGCAGCAGATACGCAGTATTTT.

This clonotype was counted only a few times. The V call is TRBV2, the J call TRBJ1-2; possible D gene TRBD1, 5 bases. CDR1 SNHLY and CDR2 FYNNEI come from the germline V gene. V lost 5 bases to trimming and J lost 4 bases, with 14 bases between them. The CDR3 runs 14 residues. CDR3 nucleotide sequence: TGTGCCAGCAGTCCGACCGGGGGACCCTATGGCTACACCTTC. It yields the protein CASSPTGGPYGYTF.

The rearrangement joins TRBV7-6 to TRBJ2-2; TRBD1 matches at 11 bases. There are 16 residues in the CDR3. With V trimmed by 5 bases and J by 4 bases, 6 bases remained unmatched. CDR1 SGHVS and CDR2 FNYEAQ come from the germline V gene. CDR3 sequence reads: CASSASGTGGTGELFF. The CDR3 DNA is TGTGCCAGCAGCGCTTCCGGGACAGGGGGCACCGGGGAGCTGTTTTTT.